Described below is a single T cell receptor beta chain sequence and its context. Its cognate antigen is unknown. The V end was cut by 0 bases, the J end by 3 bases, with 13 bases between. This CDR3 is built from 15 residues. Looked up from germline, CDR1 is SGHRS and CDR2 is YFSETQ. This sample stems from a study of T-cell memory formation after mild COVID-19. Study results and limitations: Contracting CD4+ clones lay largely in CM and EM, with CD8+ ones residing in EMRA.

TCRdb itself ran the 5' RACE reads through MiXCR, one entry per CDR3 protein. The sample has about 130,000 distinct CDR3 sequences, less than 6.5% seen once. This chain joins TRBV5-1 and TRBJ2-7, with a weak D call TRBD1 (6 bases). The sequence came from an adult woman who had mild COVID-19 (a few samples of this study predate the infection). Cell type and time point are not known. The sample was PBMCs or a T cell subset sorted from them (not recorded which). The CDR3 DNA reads TGCGCCAGCAGCTTGGCCTCAACGGACAGCTACGAGCAGTACTTC. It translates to CASSLASTDSYEQYF.